Listed here are 9 T cell receptor beta chains from one sample, sequenced in a study of cytomegalovirus exposure and HLA in healthy donors. PCR used 60 Vbeta primers and 13 Jbeta primers. Clones were sequenced by immunoSEQ multiplex PCR, and TCRdb holds only the in-frame ones, with some missing. The sample lists fewer than 200,000 clones, approximately 72% occurring once. The sequencing sample was made of PBMCs. These receptors all stem from a man aged 50-60 years in good health and CMV-seronegative.

The chain's CDR3 is CASSLGVGTGDEQFF. CDR3 bases: TGCGCCAGCAGCTTGGGAGTGGGGACAGGGGATGAGCAGTTCTTC. J is TRBJ2-1 and V is TRBV5-1; 10 bases are shared with TRBD1. Germline assignment: CDR1 SGHRS and CDR2 YFSETQ. This CDR3 is 15 amino acids long. Unmatched junction bases numbered 5, after V lost 0 bases and J lost 8 bases. Supplemented by reference TRBV5-1 and TRBJ2-1, the full variable domain reads KAGVTQTPRYLIKTRGQQVTLSCSPISGHRSVSWYQQTPGQGLQFLFEYFSETQRNKGNFPGRFSGRQFSNSRSEMNVSTLELGDSALYLCASSLGVGTGDEQFFGPGTRLTVL.

This rearrangement joins TRBV19 to TRBJ1-2; the D gene is possibly TRBD1 (5 bases). The CDR3 length is 14 residues. Germline CDR1 LNHDA, CDR2 SQIVND (reference sequence). Trimming removed 1 base from V and 8 bases from J, with 14 bases in between. The chain's CDR3 is CASSIAEGPGGYTF. The CDR3 nucleotides read TGTGCCAGTAGTATAGCGGAGGGGCCTGGGGGCTACACCTTC.

The rearrangement uses TRBV27 and TRBJ1-2, with 7 positions matching TRBD1. Per germline, CDR1 MNHEY and CDR2 SMNVEV (reference sequence). Trimming took 6 bases from V and 1 from J; bases not matched to a gene: 8. This CDR3 region has 15 residues. This chain's CDR3 is CASSPGQALNYGYTF. CDR3 DNA sequence: TGTGCCAGCAGCCCCGGACAGGCCCTTAACTATGGCTACACCTTC.

The CDR3 sequence is CASSPDRPFTGELFF. Written as DNA, the CDR3 is TGTGCCAGCAGCCCTGACAGGCCTTTCACCGGGGAGCTGTTTTTT. V and J are TRBV7-9 and TRBJ2-2, with D perhaps TRBD1 (6 bases). The ends were cut back, 5 bases at V and 4 bases at J, with 14 bases in the middle. Germline CDR1 and CDR2: SEHNR and FQNEAQ (reference sequence). The CDR3 runs 15 residues.

This rearrangement joins TRBV6-6 to TRBJ2-7; 15 positions match TRBD2. Germline assignment: CDR1 MNHNY and CDR2 SVGAGI (reference sequence). This CDR3 has 15 residues. Trimming removed 6 bases from V and 7 bases from J; junction bases left unmatched: 7. The DNA of the CDR3 is TGTGCCAGCAGCCGTGGGACTAGCGGGGGGTATGAGCAGTACTTC. Its translation is CASSRGTSGGYEQYF.

This clone was seen a few times. J is TRBJ1-1 and V is TRBV7-2; 7 positions match TRBD1. The CDR3 loop spans 15 amino acids. The V segment lost 2 bases and the J segment 5 bases; nucleotides outside the gene matches: 8. Germline V gene sequence: CDR1 SGHTA, CDR2 FQGNSA. The CDR3 nucleotides are TGTGCCAGCAGCTTATCAATAAACAGGGGAACTGAAGCTTTCTTT. Its translation is CASSLSINRGTEAFF.

The chain uses TRBV5-1 and TRBJ1-1; TRBD1 is a possible D gene (5 bases). CDR1 SGHRS and CDR2 YFSETQ come from the germline V gene. V lost 1 base, J lost 6 bases, and 19 bases lay in between. The length of the CDR3 is 16 residues. This CDR3 is CASSLREMGGEAEAFF. CDR3 nucleotides: TGCGCCAGCAGCTTGCGCGAAATGGGGGGAGAGGCTGAAGCTTTCTTT.

V gene TRBV5-1 combines with J gene TRBJ2-5; 8 bases match TRBD2. This CDR3 contains 14 residues. The J segment lost 4 bases and the V segment lost 3 bases, leaving 5 bases of the junction unmatched. Germline V lookup: CDR1 SGHRS, CDR2 YFSETQ. CDR3 nucleotide sequence: TGCGCCAGCAGCTCCGGGGGGGCCGGAGAGACCCAGTACTTC. Protein: CASSSGGAGETQYF.

The chain uses TRBV6-6 and TRBJ1-5; 7 nucleotides match TRBD1. The V gene's germline CDR1 is MNHNY and CDR2 SVGAGI (reference sequence). V lost 6 bases to trimming and J lost 1 base; unmatched junction nucleotides: 3. CDR3 size: 14 residues. CDR3 sequence reads: CASSRTGSNQPQHF. The CDR3 DNA follows: TGTGCCAGCAGCCGGACAGGCAGCAATCAGCCCCAGCATTTT.